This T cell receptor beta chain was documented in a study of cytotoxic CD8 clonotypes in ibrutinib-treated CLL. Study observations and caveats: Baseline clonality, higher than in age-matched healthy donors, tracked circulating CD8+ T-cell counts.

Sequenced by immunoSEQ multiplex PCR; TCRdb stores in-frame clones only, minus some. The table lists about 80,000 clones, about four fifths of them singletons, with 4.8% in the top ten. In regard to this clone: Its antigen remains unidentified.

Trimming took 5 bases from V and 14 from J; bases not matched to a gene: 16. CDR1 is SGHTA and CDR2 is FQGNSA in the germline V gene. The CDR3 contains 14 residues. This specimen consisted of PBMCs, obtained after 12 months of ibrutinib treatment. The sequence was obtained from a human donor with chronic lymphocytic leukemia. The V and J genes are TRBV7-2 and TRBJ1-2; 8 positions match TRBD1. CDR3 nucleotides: TGTGCCAGCAGCCAGGGGGCAGTGACGGTGGCTAGAACCTTC. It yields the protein CASSQGAVTVARTF.